This T cell receptor beta chain originates from a study of control samples from healthy donors and cancer patients. The germline CDR1 and CDR2 sequences are SGHNT and YENEEA. The CDR3 consists of 13 residues. V lost 5 bases, J lost 8 bases, and 10 bases lay in between. Sequenced by immunoSEQ multiplex PCR; TCRdb stores in-frame clones only, minus some. The sample shows 120,000 or so clones, about nine tenths of them seen only once. The receptor's source is a man aged 40-49 years in good health. The specimen sequenced was blood. J is TRBJ1-6 and V is TRBV11-3; D not certain. This CDR3 reads CASSLTEDSPLHF. The CDR3, as DNA: TGTGCCAGCAGCCTCACTGAGGATTCACCCCTCCACTTT.